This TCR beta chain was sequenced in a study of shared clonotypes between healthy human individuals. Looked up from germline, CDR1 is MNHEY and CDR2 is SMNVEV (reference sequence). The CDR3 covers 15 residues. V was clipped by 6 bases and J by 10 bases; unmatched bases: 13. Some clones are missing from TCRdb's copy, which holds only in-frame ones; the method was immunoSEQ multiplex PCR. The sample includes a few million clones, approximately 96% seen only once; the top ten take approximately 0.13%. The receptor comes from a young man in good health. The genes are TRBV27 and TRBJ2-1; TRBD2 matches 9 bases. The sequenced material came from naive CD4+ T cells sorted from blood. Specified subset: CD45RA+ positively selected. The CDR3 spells CASSGAGGRAGEQFF. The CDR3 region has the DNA TGTGCCAGCAGCGGAGCGGGGGGCCGAGCGGGGGAGCAGTTCTTC.